A single sample is the source of the 9 T cell receptor beta chains below, sequenced in a study of identical twins. One entry per CDR3 protein, called by TCRdb with MiXCR from the 5' RACE reads. Among roughly 1,500,000 distinct CDR3 sequences listed, under 35% were seen once. The sample taken for sequencing was cord blood. The receptors originated from a newborn girl in good health.

The chain joins TRBV9 to TRBJ2-7, with D unresolved. There are 14 residues in the CDR3. Trimming shortened V by 0 bases and J by 3 bases, and 10 bases separated the two germline ends. CDR1 SGDLS and CDR2 YYNGEE come from the germline V gene. The CDR3 sequence: CASSVGTPNYEQYF. The CDR3 nucleotides are TGTGCCAGCAGCGTAGGCACCCCCAACTACGAGCAGTACTTC.

There are a few counts of this clonotype. This chain connects TRBV6-5 to TRBJ2-2, with D possibly matching TRBD2 (6 bases). V lost 4 bases, J lost 5 bases, and 11 bases lay in between. The CDR3 spans 14 residues. Germline CDR1 reads MNHEY; CDR2 reads SVGAGI. CDR3 residues: CASSSPGDTGELFF. CDR3 DNA: TGTGCCAGCAGTTCTCCGGGGGATACCGGGGAGCTGTTTTTT.

This chain joins TRBV20-1 and TRBJ2-7; 9 bases align to TRBD1. Looked up from germline, CDR1 is DFQATT and CDR2 is SNEGSKA (reference sequence). The CDR3 loop spans 16 amino acids. The J segment lost 2 bases and the V segment lost 5 bases, leaving 13 bases of the junction unmatched. CDR3 in DNA: TGCAGTGCTTTAGCTTTCCGGGACAGGGAAACCTACGAGCAGTACTTC. Translated: CSALAFRDRETYEQYF.

This clonotype occurred once. The chain has TRBV20-1 and TRBJ2-1; TRBD2 might be the D (5 bases). The germline V and J ends were trimmed by 3 bases and 10 bases, with 13 bases remaining between them. This CDR3 contains 12 residues. In germline, CDR1 is DFQATT, CDR2 SNEGSKA (reference sequence). The CDR3 sequence is CSASLASYEQFF. The CDR3 region has the DNA TGCAGTGCTAGCCTAGCCAGCTACGAGCAGTTCTTC.

The chain uses TRBV15 and TRBJ2-1; either TRBD1 or TRBD2 may supply D (5 bases each). Germline assignment: CDR1 LNHNV and CDR2 YYDKDF (reference sequence). The length of the CDR3 is 15 residues. V was pared by 0 bases and J by 9 bases, with 15 bases between. CDR3 sequence: CATSRDGGTVGEQFF. Here the CDR3 DNA reads TGTGCCACCAGCAGAGATGGGGGTACCGTGGGTGAGCAGTTCTTC. The variable domain in full, completed from reference TRBV15 and TRBJ2-1, reads DAMVIQNPRYQVTQFGKPVTLSCSQTLNHNVMYWYQQKSSQAPKLLFHYYDKDFNNEADTPDNFQSRRPNTSFCFLDIRSPGLGDTAMYLCATSRDGGTVGEQFFGPGTRLTVL.

This clonotype was found once. The chain carries TRBV5-1 and TRBJ2-1, with 8 positions matching TRBD2. The last part of the DNA fits TRBJ2-7 better; the J call may be wrong. The CDR3 is 17 amino acids. The germline V gene has CDR1 SGHRS and CDR2 YFSETQ. CDR3 sequence: CASRRYSGNSPYNEQYF. The CDR3 DNA sequence: TGCGCCAGCCGGAGATATAGCGGGAATAGCCCCTACAATGAGCAGTACTTC.

This clonotype was counted between two and nine times. The chain combines TRBV10-3 with TRBJ2-7; D assignment may be TRBD1 or TRBD2 (5 bases each). V was trimmed by 0 bases and J by 5 bases, leaving 17 bases between them. CDR1 is ENHRY, CDR2 SYGVKD, per germline. CDR3 length equals 16 residues. CDR3 loop: CAISESRQGRDHEQYF. In DNA form, the CDR3 reads TGTGCCATCAGTGAGTCGAGGCAGGGCCGGGACCACGAGCAGTACTTC.

The rearrangement uses TRBV19 and TRBJ2-1; D gene unclear. Trimming stripped 3 bases from V and 5 bases from J, with 8 bases between. Looked up from germline, CDR1 is LNHDA and CDR2 is SQIVND (reference sequence). The CDR3 is 13 residues long. CDR3 residues: CASSISVNNEQFF. The DNA of the CDR3 is TGTGCCAGTAGTATTTCAGTCAACAATGAGCAGTTCTTC.

In this sample, this clonotype turned up many times. The chain carries TRBV20-1 and TRBJ2-1; D perhaps matches TRBD1 (5 bases). Germline CDR1 is DFQATT and CDR2 is SNEGSKA (reference sequence). This CDR3 has 13 residues. Trimming took off 1 base at V and 2 bases at J, with 6 bases between the two ends. The CDR3 loop is CSARGGTYNEQFF. The CDR3 DNA follows: TGCAGTGCTAGAGGGGGCACCTACAATGAGCAGTTCTTC.